The source of this TCR beta chain is a study of blood T cell repertoires in COVID-19. At the level of the study: The samples span acute and convalescent COVID-19 from the United States, Italy and Spain. PBMCs, B-cell-depleted T cells, or T cells provided the cDNA or gDNA that made up the material.

In the original workflow: Amplification from reference gene primers served as the basis for estimated nucleated cell counts. Repertoires were generated with immunoSEQ multiplex PCR, while TCRdb's copy carries only in-frame clones and drops some. V, J and clone size derive from that table, while D and trimming were established from the DNA sequence. The sample lists more than 95,000 clones, roughly 89% seen once, with 5% to 6.5% in the top ten. CDR3 length: 13 residues. Germline loops: CDR1 SQVTM, CDR2 ANQGSEA. V shed 3 bases, J shed 5 bases, and the junction held 4 bases outside the gene matches. Sample: peripheral blood. V usage is TRBV29-1 and J usage is TRBJ2-7, with 10 bases identical to TRBD1. This TCR was recovered from a human donor in a cohort sampled during active COVID-19. The CDR3 protein is CSVDGTGDDEQYF. In DNA form, the CDR3 reads TGCAGCGTTGACGGGACAGGGGACGACGAGCAGTACTTC.